Below are 10 T cell receptor beta chains sequenced from a single sample in a study of blood T cell repertoires in COVID-19. Data came from immunoSEQ multiplex PCR; TCRdb stores just in-frame clones and leaves some out. This table has 200,000 to 300,000 clones, roughly 86% appearing once. Sequencing used PBMCs or T cells enriched from blood (not recorded which). The source of these receptors is a woman between 18 and 29 years old who had recovered from COVID-19.

J is TRBJ1-1 and V is TRBV16, with D maybe TRBD1 (5 bases). Germline lookup yields CDR1 KGHSY and CDR2 FQNENV. Trimming removed 1 base from V and 2 bases from J, with 11 bases in between. This CDR3 spans 15 amino acids. CDR3 region: CASSQYQGSNTEAFF. CDR3 DNA: TGTGCCAGCAGCCAATACCAGGGAAGTAACACTGAAGCTTTCTTT.

The chain recombines TRBV3-1 (or the pseudogene TRBV3-2) with TRBJ2-1; a weak D match, TRBD2 (6 bases). Germline V gene data show CDR1 as LGHDT and CDR2 as YNNKEL (reference sequence). The germline V and J ends were trimmed by 4 bases and 6 bases, with 16 bases remaining between them. The CDR3 is 15 residues long. For the CDR3, the DNA is TGTGCCAGCAGCCCCCAGTCCGGGAGAATCAATGAGCAGTTCTTC. The encoded protein is CASSPQSGRINEQFF.

In its sample, this clone was seen once. This chain joins TRBV5-4 and TRBJ2-3; no firm D call. The CDR3 consists of 13 residues. Trimming pared 4 bases from V and 2 bases from J, leaving 8 bases between. Germline V lookup: CDR1 SGHNT, CDR2 YYREEE (reference sequence). In DNA, the CDR3 is TGTGCCAGCAGCCCTCGAGCCACAGATACGCAGTATTTT. Residues: CASSPRATDTQYF. The complete variable domain, with remaining parts taken from reference TRBV5-4 and TRBJ2-3, reads ETGVTQSPTHLIKTRGQQVTLRCSSQSGHNTVSWYQQALGQGPQFIFQYYREEENGRGNFPPRFSGLQFPNYSSELNVNALELDDSALYLCASSPRATDTQYFGPGTRLTVL.

V and J are TRBV5-7 and TRBJ2-2; 11 nucleotides line up with TRBD2. TRBV5-7 is sorted into the ORF group, with uncertain function. V lost 1 base, J lost 6 bases, and 14 bases stayed unmatched. CDR3 size: 19 residues. The CDR3 DNA sequence: TGTGCCAGCAGCTTGTTACGACTAGCGGGAAATCGAGGCGCCGGGGAGCTGTTTTTT. Amino acids: CASSLLRLAGNRGAGELFF.

J is TRBJ1-6 and V is TRBV5-4; 10 bases map to TRBD1. CDR3 length: 18 amino acids. V lost 4 bases and J lost 3; bases outside the gene matches: 10. Germline lookup yields CDR1 SGHNT and CDR2 YYREEE (reference sequence). The DNA for the CDR3 is TGTGCCAGCAGCCCCGGGACAGGGGTAGTTGGCTATAATTCACCCCTCCACTTT. It translates to CASSPGTGVVGYNSPLHF.

The chain combines TRBV11-3 with TRBJ2-1; D is possibly TRBD1 (5 bases). The CDR3 has 14 amino acids. Per germline, CDR1 SGHNT and CDR2 YENEEA. Trimming took 0 bases from V and 6 from J, leaving 9 bases between them. The DNA of the CDR3 is TGTGCCAGCAGCTTAGATACTGGGGCCAATGAGCAGTTCTTC. It translates to CASSLDTGANEQFF.

Here the CDR3 reads CASSLLGASYEQYF. CDR3 bases: TGTGCCAGCAGTTTGCTGGGGGCCTCCTACGAGCAGTACTTC. The J gene is TRBJ2-7, the V gene TRBV27, with a tentative D call TRBD1 (6 bases). CDR3 length: 14 residues. Trimming stripped 3 bases from V and 0 bases from J, with 9 bases between. The germline CDR1 and CDR2 sequences are MNHEY and SMNVEV (reference sequence).

The chain carries TRBV30 and TRBJ2-1; 10 nucleotides align to TRBD2. V shed 2 bases and J 7 bases; nucleotides not matched to a gene: 8. The germline CDR1 and CDR2 sequences are GTSNPN and SVGIG (reference sequence). CDR3 length: 15 residues. The DNA of the CDR3 is TGTGCCTGGAGTTTGGCTAGCGGGAGAAGTAATGAGCAGTTCTTC. The encoded protein is CAWSLASGRSNEQFF. The entire variable domain, with the rest obtained from reference TRBV30 and TRBJ2-1, is as follows: SQTIHQWPATLVQPVGSPLSLECTVEGTSNPNLYWYRQAAGRGLQLLFYSVGIGQISSEVPQNLSASRPQDRQFILSSKKLLLSDSGFYLCAWSLASGRSNEQFFGPGTRLTVL.

This clone was detected once. The V gene is TRBV5-6, the J gene TRBJ2-3; 7 nucleotides agree with TRBD1. CDR1 and CDR2 from the germline V gene are SGHDT and YYEEEE. This CDR3 is 16 amino acids long. V was pared by 1 base and J by 2 bases, with 7 bases of the junction left unmatched. The CDR3 loop reads CASSLPAGGFTDTQYF. For the CDR3, the DNA is TGTGCCAGCAGCTTGCCGGCAGGGGGATTCACAGATACGCAGTATTTT. Supplemented by reference TRBV5-6 and TRBJ2-3, the full variable domain reads DAGVTQSPTHLIKTRGQQVTLRCSPKSGHDTVSWYQQALGQGPQFIFQYYEEEERQRGNFPDRFSGHQFPNYSSELNVNALLLGDSALYLCASSLPAGGFTDTQYFGPGTRLTVL.

The J gene is TRBJ1-2, the V gene TRBV2, with TRBD1 identical over 9 bases. Looked up from germline, CDR1 is SNHLY and CDR2 is FYNNEI. V dropped 5 bases and J dropped 7; count of bases not matched to a gene: 8. The CDR3 totals 14 residues. CDR3 loop: CASSPGTGFGGYTF. CDR3 nucleotides: TGTGCCAGCAGTCCCGGGACAGGGTTCGGTGGCTACACCTTC.